This TCR beta chain is from a study of blood T cell repertoires in COVID-19. Recruited during active infection, patients (from Seattle) were subsequently followed longitudinally. The V gene end was trimmed by 5 bases and the J gene end by 0 bases; junction bases not matched to a gene: 10. CDR3 length: 18 residues. CDR1 MNHEY and CDR2 SMNVEV come from the germline V gene (reference sequence). TCRdb's copy holds only in-frame clones and misses some; the assay was immunoSEQ multiplex PCR. This table holds approximately 110,000 clones, approximately 90% found once. Sequenced sample: peripheral blood. The chain joins TRBV27 to TRBJ2-1; 10 nucleotides align to TRBD2. The sequence derives from a middle-aged man with COVID-19, enrolled during active disease. This CDR3 reads CASSGLAGGARSYNEQFF. The CDR3 DNA sequence: TGTGCCAGCAGTGGGTTAGCGGGAGGCGCCCGCTCCTACAATGAGCAGTTCTTC.